The rows below give T cell receptor beta chains drawn from one sample of a study of human T cells and chemical hapten exposure. TCRdb reanalysed the RACE reads using MiXCR and keeps one entry per CDR3 protein. Counted here are roughly 40,000 distinct CDR3 sequences, about 10% occurring once; the ten biggest clones make up about 6%. The sequencing used whole blood, collected in connection with sensitization to the hapten diphenylcyclopropenone (DPC). These receptors came from a man aged 25-45 years with alopecia areata. Some clones in this sample may be carry-over from other donors' samples. CDR3s include the opening cysteine and the closing phenylalanine or tryptophan. The D gene is left open where the match is weak. Not all rows give a size; the values are once, few, many and, for expanded clones, a class.

d_call: NA
j_call: TRBJ1-1
v_call: TRBV3-1
clone_size: NA
cdr3_aa: CASSQVGIRGAEAFF
cdr3_nt: TGTGCCAGCAGCCAAGTTGGGATCCGGGGGGCTGAAGCTTTCTTT

d_call: TRBD2
j_call: TRBJ2-3
v_call: TRBV6-5
clone_size: many
cdr3_aa: CASRPLLAGGTDTQYF
cdr3_nt: TGTGCCAGCAGACCACTTCTAGCGGGAGGCACAGATACGCAGTATTTT

d_call: NA
j_call: TRBJ2-1
v_call: TRBV2
clone_size: many
cdr3_aa: CASLKSGRQFF
cdr3_nt: TGTGCCAGCCTAAAAAGCGGGCGGCAGTTCTTC

d_call: NA
j_call: TRBJ2-1
v_call: TRBV13
clone_size: many
cdr3_aa: CASSERASISNEQFF
cdr3_nt: TGTGCCAGCAGCGAACGGGCCAGCATAAGTAATGAGCAGTTCTTC

d_call: NA
j_call: TRBJ2-7
v_call: TRBV20-1
clone_size: many
cdr3_aa: CSARDMGRNYEQYF
cdr3_nt: TGCAGTGCTAGAGATATGGGGAGGAATTACGAGCAGTACTTC

d_call: NA
j_call: TRBJ1-1
v_call: TRBV28
clone_size: NA
cdr3_aa: CASSPPGGTEAFF
cdr3_nt: TGTGCCAGCAGCCCCCCCGGTGGGACTGAAGCTTTCTTT

d_call: NA
j_call: TRBJ2-1
v_call: TRBV7-2
clone_size: few
cdr3_aa: CASSLQGTTVYNEQFF
cdr3_nt: TGTGCCAGCAGCTTACAGGGAACGACGGTTTACAATGAGCAGTTCTTC

d_call: NA
j_call: TRBJ2-5
v_call: TRBV5-1
clone_size: few
cdr3_aa: CASSLGPDSEETQYF
cdr3_nt: TGCGCCAGCAGCTTGGGCCCGGACAGTGAAGAGACCCAGTACTTC

d_call: NA
j_call: TRBJ1-2
v_call: TRBV4-2
clone_size: many
cdr3_aa: CASSQGHSGADGYTF
cdr3_nt: TGTGCCAGCAGCCAAGGACATTCCGGGGCGGATGGCTACACCTTC

d_call: NA
j_call: TRBJ1-2
v_call: TRBV4-2
clone_size: few
cdr3_aa: CASSDGGRGASYGYTF
cdr3_nt: TGTGCCAGCAGCGATGGAGGCCGGGGGGCGAGCTATGGCTACACCTTC

d_call: TRBD2
j_call: TRBJ2-3
v_call: TRBV4-2
clone_size: many
cdr3_aa: CASSQGLAGLTDTQYF
cdr3_nt: TGTGCCAGCAGCCAGGGACTAGCGGGGCTCACAGATACGCAGTATTTT

d_call: NA
j_call: TRBJ2-6
v_call: TRBV11-3
clone_size: many
cdr3_aa: CASSLDMVSGANVLTF
cdr3_nt: TGTGCCAGCAGCTTAGACATGGTCTCTGGGGCCAACGTCCTGACTTTC

d_call: NA
j_call: TRBJ2-3
v_call: TRBV7-2
clone_size: many
cdr3_aa: CASSLVGRRGTDTQYF
cdr3_nt: TGTGCCAGCAGCTTAGTGGGTCGGCGCGGTACGGATACGCAGTATTTT

d_call: NA
j_call: TRBJ2-6
v_call: TRBV3-1
clone_size: many
cdr3_aa: CASSSSDTGQYGANVLTF
cdr3_nt: TGTGCCAGCAGCTCCTCGGATACAGGCCAGTACGGGGCCAACGTCCTGACTTTC

d_call: TRBD1
j_call: TRBJ1-6
v_call: TRBV12-5
clone_size: many
cdr3_aa: CASGFWDSGSPLHF
cdr3_nt: TGTGCTAGTGGTTTTTGGGACAGTGGGTCACCCCTCCACTTT

d_call: NA
j_call: TRBJ1-6
v_call: TRBV11-2
clone_size: many
cdr3_aa: CASSPAGTNSPLHF
cdr3_nt: TGTGCCAGCAGCCCAGCGGGAACGAATTCACCCCTCCACTTT

d_call: TRBD1
j_call: TRBJ2-5
v_call: TRBV7-6
clone_size: many
cdr3_aa: CASSLAWTGVETQYF
cdr3_nt: TGTGCCAGCAGCTTAGCGTGGACAGGGGTTGAGACCCAGTACTTC

d_call: NA
j_call: TRBJ2-1
v_call: TRBV6-1
clone_size: many
cdr3_aa: CASSDPLPPLATSYNEQFF
cdr3_nt: TGTGCCAGCAGTGATCCGTTGCCTCCCCTAGCGACCTCCTACAATGAGCAGTTCTTC

d_call: NA
j_call: TRBJ2-2
v_call: TRBV12-3/TRBV12-4
clone_size: many
cdr3_aa: CASSLRIPRVGVTGELFF
cdr3_nt: TGTGCCAGCAGTTTACGCATCCCCAGGGTGGGAGTCACCGGGGAGCTGTTTTTT

d_call: NA
j_call: TRBJ2-2
v_call: TRBV24-1
clone_size: many
cdr3_aa: CATGHRAKNTGELFF
cdr3_nt: TGTGCCACCGGACACCGGGCCAAGAACACCGGGGAGCTGTTTTTT

d_call: NA
j_call: TRBJ1-4
v_call: TRBV27
clone_size: many
cdr3_aa: CASRRAPTDINEKLFF
cdr3_nt: TGTGCCAGCAGACGAGCCCCGACGGACATTAATGAAAAACTGTTTTTT

d_call: TRBD2
j_call: TRBJ2-3
v_call: TRBV7-3
clone_size: many
cdr3_aa: CASSPVGGVSTDTQYF
cdr3_nt: TGTGCCAGCAGCCCTGTGGGGGGGGTTAGCACAGATACGCAGTATTTT

d_call: TRBD1
j_call: TRBJ2-7
v_call: TRBV4-1
clone_size: NA
cdr3_aa: CASSHPPRDRKPFGQYF
cdr3_nt: TGCGCCAGCAGCCACCCTCCCCGGGACAGGAAACCTTTTGGGCAGTACTTC

d_call: NA
j_call: TRBJ1-1
v_call: TRBV20-1
clone_size: NA
cdr3_aa: CSAPRGTEAFF
cdr3_nt: TGCAGTGCCCCCCGGGGCACTGAAGCTTTCTTT

d_call: NA
j_call: TRBJ1-6
v_call: TRBV6-1
clone_size: many
cdr3_aa: CASSEKAPHNSPLHF
cdr3_nt: TGTGCCAGCAGTGAAAAGGCGCCCCATAATTCACCCCTCCACTTT

d_call: NA
j_call: TRBJ1-5
v_call: TRBV9
clone_size: NA
cdr3_aa: CASSVHGNQPQHF
cdr3_nt: TGTGCCAGCAGCGTGCATGGCAATCAGCCCCAGCATTTT

d_call: NA
j_call: TRBJ2-1
v_call: TRBV6-2/TRBV6-3
clone_size: many
cdr3_aa: CASTPGDNYNEQFF
cdr3_nt: TGTGCCAGCACTCCGGGAGACAACTACAATGAGCAGTTCTTC

d_call: NA
j_call: TRBJ2-3
v_call: TRBV7-6
clone_size: many
cdr3_aa: CASSLGPFTDTQYF
cdr3_nt: TGTGCCAGCAGCTTGGGCCCTTTCACAGATACGCAGTATTTT

d_call: TRBD1
j_call: TRBJ2-6
v_call: TRBV7-8
clone_size: many
cdr3_aa: CASSFRDRASGANVLTF
cdr3_nt: TGTGCCAGCAGCTTTAGGGACAGGGCCTCTGGGGCCAACGTCCTGACTTTC

d_call: TRBD2
j_call: TRBJ2-4
v_call: TRBV15
clone_size: NA
cdr3_aa: CATRRVSGSASKNIQYF
cdr3_nt: TGTGCCACCAGACGAGTTAGCGGGAGCGCGTCCAAAAACATTCAGTACTTC

d_call: TRBD1
j_call: TRBJ1-1
v_call: TRBV4-2
clone_size: many
cdr3_aa: CASSSWTGRVLIQGNTEAFF
cdr3_nt: TGTGCCAGCAGCTCCTGGACAGGGAGGGTTTTAATTCAGGGGAACACTGAAGCTTTCTTT

d_call: NA
j_call: TRBJ1-3
v_call: TRBV5-1
clone_size: NA
cdr3_aa: CASSLAGAQGNTIYF
cdr3_nt: TGCGCCAGCAGCTTGGCCGGGGCGCAAGGAAACACCATATATTTT

d_call: NA
j_call: TRBJ2-3
v_call: TRBV29-1
clone_size: NA
cdr3_aa: CSVRSTDTQYF
cdr3_nt: TGCAGCGTTCGATCAACAGATACGCAGTATTTT

d_call: TRBD1
j_call: TRBJ1-1
v_call: TRBV20-1
clone_size: few
cdr3_aa: CSARQPGQGMNTEAFF
cdr3_nt: TGCAGTGCTAGGCAACCGGGACAGGGGATGAACACTGAAGCTTTCTTT

d_call: TRBD2
j_call: TRBJ2-3
v_call: TRBV7-8
clone_size: many
cdr3_aa: CASSSTSGRDTQYF
cdr3_nt: TGTGCCAGCAGCTCGACTAGCGGGAGAGATACGCAGTATTTT

d_call: TRBD1
j_call: TRBJ1-6
v_call: TRBV18
clone_size: many
cdr3_aa: CASSHRQGPSPLHF
cdr3_nt: TGTGCCAGCTCCCACAGACAGGGGCCCTCACCCCTCCACTTT

d_call: NA
j_call: TRBJ2-2
v_call: TRBV9
clone_size: NA
cdr3_aa: CASSGTNTGELFF
cdr3_nt: TGTGCCAGCAGCGGCACGAACACCGGGGAGCTGTTTTTT

d_call: TRBD2
j_call: TRBJ2-5
v_call: TRBV20-1
clone_size: many
cdr3_aa: CRPQGGSETQYF
cdr3_nt: TGCAGGCCCCAGGGAGGGAGCGAGACCCAGTACTTC

d_call: NA
j_call: TRBJ2-7
v_call: TRBV7-9
clone_size: many
cdr3_aa: CASSLNYEQYF
cdr3_nt: TGTGCCAGCAGCCTGAACTACGAGCAGTACTTC

d_call: NA
j_call: TRBJ2-3
v_call: TRBV29-1
clone_size: NA
cdr3_aa: CSVAVQVDTQYF
cdr3_nt: TGCAGCGTGGCCGTCCAAGTAGATACGCAGTATTTT

d_call: NA
j_call: TRBJ2-3
v_call: TRBV29-1
clone_size: NA
cdr3_aa: CSATGQTGDTQYF
cdr3_nt: TGCAGCGCTACAGGACAGACGGGAGATACGCAGTATTTT

d_call: NA
j_call: TRBJ2-2
v_call: TRBV11-3
clone_size: NA
cdr3_aa: CASSPGAGELFF
cdr3_nt: TGTGCCAGCAGCCCTGGCGCCGGGGAGCTGTTTTTT

d_call: NA
j_call: TRBJ2-7
v_call: TRBV7-6
clone_size: many
cdr3_aa: CASSARTGSYEQYF
cdr3_nt: TGTGCCAGCAGCGCCCGGACGGGGTCCTACGAGCAGTACTTC

d_call: NA
j_call: TRBJ2-5
v_call: TRBV7-6
clone_size: few
cdr3_aa: CASSLGGPQETQYF
cdr3_nt: TGTGCCAGCAGCTTAGGGGGCCCCCAAGAGACCCAGTACTTC

d_call: NA
j_call: TRBJ1-6
v_call: TRBV18
clone_size: many
cdr3_aa: CASSPPGSNSPLHF
cdr3_nt: TGTGCCAGCTCACCCCCGGGTTCTAATTCACCCCTCCACTTT

d_call: TRBD1
j_call: TRBJ2-5
v_call: TRBV5-1
clone_size: many
cdr3_aa: CASSVPRGQSETQYF
cdr3_nt: TGCGCCAGCAGCGTCCCAAGGGGGCAGTCGGAGACCCAGTACTTC

d_call: NA
j_call: TRBJ1-2
v_call: TRBV4-3
clone_size: large
cdr3_aa: CASSQDRLGGYTF
cdr3_nt: TGCGCCAGCAGCCAAGATAGGTTAGGTGGCTACACCTTC

d_call: NA
j_call: TRBJ2-3
v_call: TRBV20-1
clone_size: many
cdr3_aa: CSARDQRGGRRTDTQYF
cdr3_nt: TGCAGTGCTAGAGATCAGAGGGGGGGGAGAAGAACAGATACGCAGTATTTT

d_call: NA
j_call: TRBJ1-6
v_call: TRBV28
clone_size: NA
cdr3_aa: CASRVQGNRMNSPLHF
cdr3_nt: TGTGCCAGCAGGGTACAGGGAAACAGGATGAATTCACCCCTCCACTTT